Here is one T cell receptor beta chain with its context. What it binds is not known. Repertoires were generated with immunoSEQ multiplex PCR, while TCRdb's copy carries only in-frame clones and drops some. Here the sample spans 68,000 or so clones, more than 75% being singletons. The CDR3 runs to 15 residues. Germline V gives CDR1 SGHNT, CDR2 YYREEE (reference sequence). Losses at the gene ends were 4 bases for V and 3 bases for J; bases not matched to a gene: 7. This specimen belongs to a study of OX40 agonist ivuxolimab in advanced cancers. On the study more broadly: Ivuxolimab doses were 0.01, 0.1, 0.3, 1.5, 3 or 10 mg/kg every 2 weeks.

Systemic immunosuppression or autoimmune disease history was grounds to exclude patients. Overall study findings and caveats: Clonal expansion was seen in CD4+ and CD8+ blood T cells by week 6 at 0.1 to 3.0 mg/kg. The average count of expanded clones was higher among CD8+ T cells than among CD4+.

The sequenced sample was CD4+ or CD8+ T cells sorted from blood, obtained in a trial of the OX40 agonist ivuxolimab. The clonotype comes from an adult with an advanced solid tumor such as melanoma, head and neck, liver or kidney cancer. The chain carries TRBV5-4 and TRBJ1-5; TRBD1 agrees at 7 bases. The CDR3 DNA sequence: TGTGCCAGCAGCCAAGGGACAGCTCCCAATCAGCCCCAGCATTTT. Its translation: CASSQGTAPNQPQHF.